Following are 3 T cell receptor beta chains from one sample sequenced in a study of blood T cell repertoires in COVID-19. Measured with immunoSEQ multiplex PCR; TCRdb has only the in-frame clones, and not every one. The sample yields some 45,000 clones, about 85% seen once. The sample was peripheral blood. Every receptor here comes from a woman of 80 years or more with acute or convalescent COVID-19.

The V and J genes are TRBV28 and TRBJ1-5; D gene uncertain. The CDR3 is 12 residues long. The germline V and J ends were trimmed by 6 bases and 10 bases, with 13 bases remaining between them. In germline, CDR1 is MDHEN, CDR2 SYDVKM. The CDR3 DNA sequence: TGTGCCAGCAGCCCAGAGGGTCAACCCCAGCATTTT. It codes for CASSPEGQPQHF.

This clone has just a few counts. The chain has TRBV18 and TRBJ1-1; D is unclear. This CDR3 is built from 15 residues. The V end lost 3 bases, the J end lost 2 bases, and 13 bases lay between the germline ends. Germline V CDR1 and CDR2: KGHSH, LQKENI. The CDR3 DNA reads TGTGCCAGCTCACCCTCCGGAGGAGCTAACACTGAAGCTTTCTTT. The encoded protein is CASSPSGGANTEAFF.

V gene TRBV25-1 combines with J gene TRBJ2-1, with TRBD1 as a possible D gene (5 bases). Germline values: CDR1 MGHDK, CDR2 SYGVNS. The CDR3 contains 14 residues. The V and J ends lost 3 bases and 2 bases respectively, with 8 bases between them. The CDR3 DNA sequence: TGTGCCAGCAGTGATGGGGCGCCCTACAATGAGCAGTTCTTC. Translating it yields CASSDGAPYNEQFF.